The 5 T cell receptor beta chains in this list originate from one sample, sequenced in a study of blood T cell repertoires in COVID-19. Using immunoSEQ multiplex PCR, the repertoire was profiled, and TCRdb retains in-frame clones only, with some absent. The repertoire holds about 370,000 clones, with around 92% as singletons. Source material: PBMCs or T cells enriched from blood (not recorded which). These TCRs come from a woman aged 25 to 39 who had recovered from COVID-19.

The rearrangement links TRBV5-6 to TRBJ1-5; no clear D. Germline CDR1 reads SGHDT; CDR2 reads YYEEEE. CDR3 length: 15 residues. V lost 1 base and J 0 bases, leaving 8 bases between the germline ends. Here the CDR3 reads CASSLLLSSNQPQHF. The CDR3 DNA follows: TGTGCCAGCAGCTTGTTACTAAGTAGCAATCAGCCCCAGCATTTT.

In its sample, this clone was seen many times. The chain is built from TRBV2 and TRBJ2-2; 8 bases match TRBD1. The V gene's germline CDR1 is SNHLY and CDR2 FYNNEI. The J segment lost 0 bases and the V segment lost 6 bases, leaving 3 bases of the junction unmatched. The CDR3 is 15 residues long. The CDR3 region is CASRGQDPNTGELFF. The DNA of the CDR3 is TGTGCCAGCAGGGGACAGGATCCGAACACCGGGGAGCTGTTTTTT.

The rearrangement uses TRBV19 and TRBJ1-3, with D possibly being TRBD1 (6 bases). The CDR3 consists of 14 residues. The ends were cut back, 4 bases at V and 4 bases at J, with 11 bases in the middle. Germline V gives CDR1 LNHDA, CDR2 SQIVND (reference sequence). The CDR3 region is CASSTGVGGNTIYF. The CDR3 DNA follows: TGTGCCAGTAGTACAGGGGTAGGAGGAAACACCATATATTTT.

The chain's CDR3 is CSAYRDSWSTEAFF. The CDR3, as DNA: TGCAGCGCATACCGGGACAGTTGGAGCACTGAAGCTTTCTTT. The rearrangement uses TRBV29-1 and TRBJ1-1; 7 positions agree with TRBD1. The CDR3 contains 14 residues. Germline V gene lookup returns CDR1 SQVTM and CDR2 ANQGSEA. The V gene end was trimmed by 7 bases and the J gene end by 4 bases; junction bases not matched to a gene: 12.

J is TRBJ2-2 and V is TRBV19, with D possibly TRBD1 on 6 matching bases. From germline, CDR1 is LNHDA and CDR2 SQIVND (reference sequence). The CDR3 spans 13 residues. Trimming shortened V by 6 bases and J by 3 bases, and 8 bases separated the two germline ends. The CDR3 reads CASRDRYTGELFF. CDR3 in DNA: TGTGCCAGTAGAGACAGGTACACCGGGGAGCTGTTTTTT.